The 23 T cell receptor beta chains reported below all come from one sample, sequenced in a study of response to subunit inactivated influenza vaccine. TCRdb reprocessed the RT-PCR reads with MiXCR, giving one entry per CDR3 protein. The repertoire holds hundreds of thousands of distinct CDR3 sequences, with more than 15% as singletons. Here the sequenced sample was PBMCs from blood, taken 12 days after vaccination. All receptors derive from a man over 45 who received an inactivated influenza vaccine.

This clonotype was picked up many times. The CDR3 coding sequence is TGTGCCAGCAGCTCGACCTACACAGATACGCAGTATTTT. This gives the protein CASSSTYTDTQYF. The rearrangement links TRBV7-9 to TRBJ2-3, with unresolved D. Trimming took 4 bases from V and 2 from J, leaving 7 bases between them. The CDR3 covers 13 residues. CDR1 is SEHNR, CDR2 FQNEAQ, per germline (reference sequence).

There are many counts of this clonotype. The chain carries TRBV15 and TRBJ1-2, with a possible D match to TRBD1 (6 bases). This CDR3 has 13 amino acids. Between the trimmed V and J ends, which lost 1 base and 4 bases, there was a span of 7 bases. Germline V gives CDR1 LNHNV, CDR2 YYDKDF (reference sequence). CDR3 region: CATSRGTAYGYTF. The CDR3 DNA follows: TGTGCCACCAGCAGAGGGACAGCCTATGGCTACACCTTC. Full variable domain (rest looked up from reference TRBV15 and TRBJ1-2): DAMVIQNPRYQVTQFGKPVTLSCSQTLNHNVMYWYQQKSSQAPKLLFHYYDKDFNNEADTPDNFQSRRPNTSFCFLDIRSPGLGDTAMYLCATSRGTAYGYTFGSGTRLTVV.

The rearrangement uses TRBV7-7 and TRBJ2-2; the match to TRBD2 covers 7 bases. Germline CDR1 reads SSHAT; CDR2 reads FNYEAQ (reference sequence). The V segment lost 5 bases and the J segment 4 bases; nucleotides outside the gene matches: 7. CDR3 length: 15 amino acids. The CDR3 loop is CASSLSGIGTGELFF. DNA of the CDR3: TGTGCCAGCAGCCTCAGCGGGATCGGCACCGGGGAGCTGTTTTTT.

The chain links TRBV10-3 to TRBJ2-7, with 7 bases lining up with TRBD1. V lost 3 bases to trimming and J lost 2 bases; unmatched junction nucleotides: 7. Germline V gene sequence: CDR1 ENHRY, CDR2 SYGVKD. This CDR3 spans 15 amino acids. The CDR3 DNA reads as TGTGCCATCAGTGAAGCGTTAGGGGGCCCCTACGAGCAGTACTTC. Its translation: CAISEALGGPYEQYF.

The V gene is TRBV20-1, the J gene TRBJ2-2; a weak D match, TRBD2 (6 bases). Per germline, CDR1 DFQATT and CDR2 SNEGSKA (reference sequence). The V and J ends lost 7 bases and 0 bases respectively, with 12 bases between them. This CDR3 spans 14 amino acids. CDR3 DNA: TGCAGTGGAAGCCGGGAGCCGAACACCGGGGAGCTGTTTTTT. It translates to CSGSREPNTGELFF.

The V and J genes are TRBV30 and TRBJ2-3; D unclear. This CDR3 has 13 amino acids. Germline V CDR1 and CDR2: GTSNPN, SVGIG (reference sequence). The V gene lost 0 bases and the J gene lost 4 bases, with 8 bases spanning the gap. Written as DNA, the CDR3 is TGTGCCTGGAGTGTCTGGACGGCAGATACGCAGTATTTT. Protein: CAWSVWTADTQYF. The variable domain in full, with the rest retrieved from reference TRBV30 and TRBJ2-3, is SQTIHQWPATLVQPVGSPLSLECTVEGTSNPNLYWYRQAAGRGLQLLFYSVGIGQISSEVPQNLSASRPQDRQFILSSKKLLLSDSGFYLCAWSVWTADTQYFGPGTRLTVL.

This clonotype was seen a few times. The chain has TRBV13 and TRBJ2-1, with 10 bases that match TRBD2. The CDR3 spans 15 residues. V shed 4 bases and J 9 bases; nucleotides not matched to a gene: 9. Germline V CDR1 and CDR2: PRHDT, FYEKMQ (reference sequence). The DNA of the CDR3 is TGTGCCAGCAGCTCATCTCCTGGACTAGCGGTTGAGCAGTTCTTC. Its translation: CASSSSPGLAVEQFF.

This chain uses TRBV29-1 with TRBJ2-3, with D maybe TRBD2 (5 bases). Germline lookup yields CDR1 SQVTM and CDR2 ANQGSEA. This CDR3 spans 12 amino acids. V was trimmed by 3 bases and J by 4 bases, leaving 8 bases between them. The CDR3 here is CSVELGADTQYF. CDR3 nucleotide sequence: TGCAGCGTTGAGTTGGGAGCAGATACGCAGTATTTT.

This clonotype was counted a few times. This chain connects TRBV10-3 to TRBJ1-3; D remains unclear. This CDR3 region has 14 residues. CDR1 ENHRY and CDR2 SYGVKD come from the germline V gene. V was pared by 6 bases and J by 1 base, with 10 bases between. The CDR3 here is CAIRPGVSGNTIYF. CDR3 in DNA: TGTGCCATCAGGCCGGGAGTATCTGGAAACACCATATATTTT.

This clonotype was observed a few times. The chain employs TRBV12-3 or TRBV12-4 and TRBJ1-5, with TRBD1 identical over 8 bases. The CDR3 has 12 residues. Trimming at V came to 8 bases and at J to 9 bases, leaving 6 bases not matched to a gene. As DNA, the CDR3 is TGTGCCAGCGTCCAGGGGGCAGGGCCCCAGCATTTT. Amino acid sequence: CASVQGAGPQHF.

The chain uses TRBV9 and TRBJ2-1; maybe TRBD2 (6 bases). Looked up from germline, CDR1 is SGDLS and CDR2 is YYNGEE. The CDR3 consists of 16 residues. V shed 3 bases and J shed 9 bases, with 22 bases lying between them. The CDR3 protein is CASSASPGTHLFEQFF. CDR3 sequence (DNA): TGTGCCAGCAGCGCGAGCCCCGGGACTCATCTTTTTGAGCAGTTCTTC.

This clonotype was counted a few times. The chain combines TRBV2 with TRBJ2-5, with 8 bases matching TRBD2. The CDR3 extends over 15 amino acids. V gave up 3 bases and J gave up 2 bases; unmatched junction bases: 5. CDR1 and CDR2 (germline): SNHLY, FYNNEI. CDR3 sequence (DNA): TGTGCCAGCAGTGAGATGGCGGGGGGTCAAGAGACCCAGTACTTC. Its protein is CASSEMAGGQETQYF.

This clonotype was observed many times. The rearrangement links TRBV20-1 to TRBJ2-1; 16 bases are a match to TRBD2. With 4 bases clipped from V and 8 bases from J, the junction kept 2 bases outside the gene matches. CDR1 and CDR2 from the germline V gene are DFQATT and SNEGSKA (reference sequence). The CDR3 extends over 14 amino acids. The CDR3 spells CSATGTSGRDEQFF. CDR3 sequence (DNA): TGCAGTGCTACCGGGACTAGCGGGAGGGATGAGCAGTTCTTC.

This clonotype was found a few times. The rearrangement uses TRBV20-1 and TRBJ2-2, with no clear D. V lost 3 bases and J lost 3, with 17 bases in between. CDR1 DFQATT and CDR2 SNEGSKA come from the germline V gene (reference sequence). This CDR3 is built from 16 residues. The CDR3 region is CSASHFVNAYTGELFF. The CDR3 DNA reads TGCAGTGCTAGCCATTTTGTCAACGCCTACACCGGGGAGCTGTTTTTT.

The chain employs TRBV27 and TRBJ2-2, with TRBD2 as a possible D gene (6 bases). The V end was cut by 3 bases, the J end by 6 bases, with 14 bases between. Germline lookup yields CDR1 MNHEY and CDR2 SMNVEV (reference sequence). The CDR3 consists of 15 residues. In DNA, the CDR3 is TGTGCCAGCAGTTTTTCGGGGGTGATTGCCGGGGAGCTGTTTTTT. This translates into CASSFSGVIAGELFF.

This chain uses TRBV20-1 with TRBJ2-5; the match to TRBD2 covers 11 bases. This CDR3 has 14 residues. CDR1 and CDR2 (germline): DFQATT, SNEGSKA (reference sequence). Unmatched junction bases numbered 6, after V lost 5 bases and J lost 4 bases. The CDR3 nucleotides read TGCAGTGCTGTACTAGCGGGAGTCAGAGAGACCCAGTACTTC. Translation gives CSAVLAGVRETQYF.

The sample holds a few counts of this clonotype. The rearrangement joins TRBV7-2 to TRBJ2-3; no firm D call. There are 11 residues in the CDR3. The V gene lost 6 bases and the J gene lost 11 bases, with 12 bases spanning the gap. Per the germline V gene, CDR1 is SGHTA and CDR2 is FQGNSA. The CDR3 DNA follows: TGTGCCAGCAGGGGCTTAATGGGGCAGTATTTT. Amino acid sequence: CASRGLMGQYF.

This sequence joins TRBV12-3 or TRBV12-4 and TRBJ1-5, with a tentative D call TRBD1 (6 bases). The CDR3 loop spans 15 amino acids. Trimming took off 7 bases at V and 9 bases at J, with 22 bases between the two ends. CDR3 amino acids: CASTHRGDTGGPQHF. The CDR3 DNA follows: TGTGCCAGCACACACCGCGGGGACACTGGCGGGCCCCAGCATTTT.

This clonotype has just a few counts. The chain combines TRBV12-3 or TRBV12-4 with TRBJ1-2, with 9 nucleotides matching TRBD1. The CDR3 loop spans 14 amino acids. Losses at the gene ends were 5 bases for V and 4 bases for J; bases not matched to a gene: 5. Here the CDR3 reads CASSTGGGSYGYTF. CDR3 DNA: TGTGCCAGCAGTACAGGGGGCGGGAGCTATGGCTACACCTTC.

This clonotype was recorded a few times. The rearrangement links TRBV6-1 to TRBJ2-6, with D perhaps TRBD2 (5 bases). The CDR3 consists of 15 residues. Germline V lookup: CDR1 MNHNS, CDR2 SASEGT. V lost 11 bases to trimming and J lost 0 bases, with 14 bases between them. CDR3 amino acids: CASRRALSGANVLTF. The CDR3 DNA is TGTGCCTCGAGGCGGGCCCTCTCTGGGGCCAACGTCCTGACTTTC.

This clonotype was observed a few times. The chain is built from TRBV28 and TRBJ1-4; 7 nucleotides match TRBD1. CDR3 size: 16 residues. CDR1 and CDR2 from the germline V gene are MDHEN and SYDVKM. The V gene end was trimmed by 3 bases and the J gene end by 8 bases; junction bases not matched to a gene: 12. The CDR3 here is CASSLYSGTVNEKLFF. CDR3 bases: TGTGCCAGCAGTTTGTACAGCGGGACAGTTAACGAAAAACTGTTTTTT.

This clonotype was detected many times. The chain joins TRBV6-5 to TRBJ2-1; D uncertain. V was cut by 0 bases and J by 0 bases, with 6 bases left in between. This CDR3 is built from 15 residues. Germline lookup yields CDR1 MNHEY and CDR2 SVGAGI. CDR3 amino acids: CASSYSKNSYNEQFF. The CDR3 DNA reads as TGTGCCAGCAGTTACTCGAAAAACTCCTACAATGAGCAGTTCTTC.

There are a few counts of this clonotype. The chain uses TRBV20-1 and TRBJ1-2; D unclear. V was cut by 1 base and J by 6 bases, with 6 bases left in between. There are 11 residues in the CDR3. The V gene's germline CDR1 is DFQATT and CDR2 SNEGSKA (reference sequence). CDR3 amino acids: CSARVIDGYTF. The CDR3 DNA is TGCAGTGCTAGAGTGATAGATGGCTACACCTTC.